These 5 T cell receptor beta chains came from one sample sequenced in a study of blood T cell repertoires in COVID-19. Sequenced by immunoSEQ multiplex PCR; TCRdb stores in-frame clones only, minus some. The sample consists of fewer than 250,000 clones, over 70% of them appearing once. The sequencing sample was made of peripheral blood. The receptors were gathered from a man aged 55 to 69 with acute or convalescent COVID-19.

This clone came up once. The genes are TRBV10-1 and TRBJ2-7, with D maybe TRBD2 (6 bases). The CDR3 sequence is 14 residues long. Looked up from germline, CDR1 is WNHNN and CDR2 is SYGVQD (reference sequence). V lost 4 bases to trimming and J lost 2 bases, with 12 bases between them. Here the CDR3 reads CASSGGTGAYEQYF. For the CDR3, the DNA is TGCGCCAGCAGTGGAGGGACGGGAGCCTACGAGCAGTACTTC.

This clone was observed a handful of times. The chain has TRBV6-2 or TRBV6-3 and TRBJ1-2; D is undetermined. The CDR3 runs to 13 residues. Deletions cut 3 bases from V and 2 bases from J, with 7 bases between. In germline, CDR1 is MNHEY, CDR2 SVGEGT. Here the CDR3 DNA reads TGTGCCAGCAGTTATGTCAGGAACTATGGCTACACCTTC. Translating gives CASSYVRNYGYTF.

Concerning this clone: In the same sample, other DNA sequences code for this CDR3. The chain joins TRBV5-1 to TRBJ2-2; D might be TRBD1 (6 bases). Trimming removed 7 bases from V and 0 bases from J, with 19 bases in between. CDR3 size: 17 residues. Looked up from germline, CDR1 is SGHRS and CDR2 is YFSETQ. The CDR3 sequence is CASATGPGQTNTGELFF. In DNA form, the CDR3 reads TGCGCCAGCGCCACAGGTCCAGGACAGACGAACACCGGGGAGCTGTTTTTT.

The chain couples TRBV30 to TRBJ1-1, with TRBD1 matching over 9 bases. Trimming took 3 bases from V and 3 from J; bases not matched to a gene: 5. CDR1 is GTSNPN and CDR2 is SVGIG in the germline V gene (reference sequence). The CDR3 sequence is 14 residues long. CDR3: CAWSGQGRDTEAFF. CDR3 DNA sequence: TGTGCCTGGAGCGGACAGGGGCGAGACACTGAAGCTTTCTTT. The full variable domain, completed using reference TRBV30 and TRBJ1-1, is SQTIHQWPATLVQPVGSPLSLECTVEGTSNPNLYWYRQAAGRGLQLLFYSVGIGQISSEVPQNLSASRPQDRQFILSSKKLLLSDSGFYLCAWSGQGRDTEAFFGQGTRLTVV.

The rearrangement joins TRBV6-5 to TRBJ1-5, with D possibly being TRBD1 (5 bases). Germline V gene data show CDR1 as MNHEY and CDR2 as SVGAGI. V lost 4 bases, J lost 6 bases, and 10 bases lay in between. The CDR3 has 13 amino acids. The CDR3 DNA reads TGTGCCAGCAGTTCGCAGGGAAGTCAGCCCCAGCATTTT. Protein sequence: CASSSQGSQPQHF.